Below, one TCR beta chain is given with its context. The antigen remains undetermined. This entry is derived from a study of T-cell reconstitution after alpha-beta-depleted transplantation in children. The study's findings and limits: Recipient T cells and thymic progenitors that survived were the source of the high TCRbeta diversity seen at day 60 in some patients. Among T cells one year after transplant, newly produced cells accounted for most counts and diversity.

Unique molecular identifiers were incorporated when the TCRbeta library was constructed. TCRdb passed the PCR reads through MiXCR, listing each CDR3 protein once. Of around 450,000 distinct CDR3 sequences in the sample, 43% were seen once. Trimming cost V 4 bases and J 5 bases; bases outside gene matches: 10. The CDR3 extends over 16 amino acids. Germline CDR1 and CDR2: MGHRA and YSYEKL. The chain couples TRBV4-1 to TRBJ1-4; 7 positions agree with TRBD1. This receptor was obtained from a girl aged 2 to 10 with aplastic anemia, due to receive a stem cell transplant. Sequencing was performed on PBMCs, taken before TCRalphabeta/CD19-depleted stem cell transplant. This CDR3 reads CASSPTSGRGNEKLFF. The CDR3 region has the DNA TGCGCCAGCAGCCCAACCTCGGGCAGGGGGAATGAAAAACTGTTTTTT.